This T cell receptor beta chain came from a study of a mutant IDH1 vaccine in newly diagnosed glioma. Across the whole study: Patients were pretreated with radiotherapy, temozolomide, or both, mostly both.

Data came from immunoSEQ multiplex PCR; TCRdb stores just in-frame clones and leaves some out. The data contain 95,000 to 100,000 clones, about 87% of them singletons. This clone was counted a few times. The time point here: baseline, week 1 (first vaccination visit). Specified treatment: pre-vaccination baseline after standard-of-care therapy. Germline CDR1 and CDR2: MDHEN and SYDVKM. The V and J ends lost 7 bases and 6 bases respectively, with 7 bases between them. The CDR3 consists of 12 residues. This specimen consisted of PBMCs, obtained from a glioma patient treated with radiotherapy, temozolomide or both. The genes are TRBV28 and TRBJ1-6, with D uncertain. The TCR sequence derives from a woman in her forties or fifties with glioma. The CDR3 DNA reads as TGTGCCAGCACGGGAGTTAATTCACCCCTCCACTTT. Translation: CASTGVNSPLHF.